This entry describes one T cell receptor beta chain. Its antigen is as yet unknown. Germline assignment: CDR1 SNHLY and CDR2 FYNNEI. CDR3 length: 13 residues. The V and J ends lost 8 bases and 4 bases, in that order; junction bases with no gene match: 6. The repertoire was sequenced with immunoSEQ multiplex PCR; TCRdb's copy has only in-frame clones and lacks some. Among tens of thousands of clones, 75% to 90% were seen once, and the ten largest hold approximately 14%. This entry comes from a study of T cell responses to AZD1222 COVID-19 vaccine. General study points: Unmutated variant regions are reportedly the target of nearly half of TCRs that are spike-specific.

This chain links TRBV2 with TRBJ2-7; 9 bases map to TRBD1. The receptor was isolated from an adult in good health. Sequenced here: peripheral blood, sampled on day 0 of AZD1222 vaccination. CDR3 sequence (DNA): TGTGCCAGCGAAAGGGACAGGGATTACGAGCAGTACTTC. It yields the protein CASERDRDYEQYF.